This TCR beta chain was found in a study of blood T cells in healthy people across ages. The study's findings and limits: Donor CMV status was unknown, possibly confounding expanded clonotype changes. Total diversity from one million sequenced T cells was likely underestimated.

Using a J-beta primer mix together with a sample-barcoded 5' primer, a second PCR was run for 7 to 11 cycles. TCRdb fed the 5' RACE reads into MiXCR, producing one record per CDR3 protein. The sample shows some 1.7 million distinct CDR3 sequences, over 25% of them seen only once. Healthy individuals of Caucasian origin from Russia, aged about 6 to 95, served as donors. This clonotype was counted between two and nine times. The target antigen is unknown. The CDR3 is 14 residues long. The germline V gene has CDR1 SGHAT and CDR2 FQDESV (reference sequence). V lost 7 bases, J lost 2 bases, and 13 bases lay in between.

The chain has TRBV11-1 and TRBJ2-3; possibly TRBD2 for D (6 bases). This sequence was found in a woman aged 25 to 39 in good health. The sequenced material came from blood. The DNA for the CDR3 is TGTGCCAGCAAGCGTAGCGGATTCACAGATACGCAGTATTTT. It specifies CASKRSGFTDTQYF.